One and the same sample provided the 4 T cell receptor beta chains below, sequenced in a study of shared clonotypes between healthy human individuals. Naive CD8 cells lacked CD45RO, underwent positive selection for CCR7 and left out terminally differentiated effector memory CD45RA+ cells. Clones were read by immunoSEQ multiplex PCR, and TCRdb kept only the in-frame ones, dropping some. This table holds under 2,000,000 clones, about 95% found once. The sequencing sample was made of naive CD8+ T cells sorted from blood. Source of these receptors: a man aged 18 to 29 in good health.

The V and J genes are TRBV7-9 and TRBJ1-1; D is ambiguous. The CDR3 runs 12 residues. V lost 10 bases to trimming and J lost 6 bases, with 15 bases between them. Germline CDR1 SEHNR, CDR2 FQNEAQ (reference sequence). The CDR3 spells CATRKITAEAFF. CDR3 DNA: TGTGCCACCAGAAAAATTACCGCTGAAGCTTTCTTT.

The chain is built from TRBV7-2 and TRBJ2-3, with 7 bases lining up with TRBD1. Losses at the gene ends were 5 bases for V and 0 bases for J; bases not matched to a gene: 2. In germline, CDR1 is SGHTA, CDR2 FQGNSA. The CDR3 spans 14 residues. The CDR3: CASSNRGSTDTQYF. Written as DNA, the CDR3 is TGTGCCAGCAGCAACAGGGGTAGCACAGATACGCAGTATTTT.

The rearrangement links TRBV27 to TRBJ2-1; TRBD2 aligns across 10 bases. This CDR3 is 15 amino acids long. Germline lookup yields CDR1 MNHEY and CDR2 SMNVEV (reference sequence). The J segment lost 9 bases and the V segment lost 0 bases, leaving 5 bases of the junction unmatched. Here the CDR3 reads CASSLSVAGGSEQFF. Written as DNA, the CDR3 is TGTGCCAGCAGTTTATCGGTAGCGGGAGGAAGTGAGCAGTTCTTC.

The chain recombines TRBV13 with TRBJ2-7; 11 bases match TRBD2. The length of the CDR3 is 14 residues. CDR1 and CDR2 (germline): PRHDT, FYEKMQ (reference sequence). J lost 6 bases, V lost 5 bases, and 6 bases had no gene match. For the CDR3, the DNA is TGTGCCAGCAGCCTCACTAGCGGGGGAGGCGAGCAGTACTTC. As protein: CASSLTSGGGEQYF.